The 5 T cell receptor beta chains given below trace back to one sample, sequenced in a study of OX40 agonist ivuxolimab in advanced cancers. Assay used: immunoSEQ multiplex PCR; TCRdb lists only in-frame clones, some missing. The sample holds 65,000 to 80,000 clones, over 90% seen once. Specimen: CD4+ or CD8+ T cells sorted from blood, collected in a trial of the OX40 agonist ivuxolimab. Every receptor here comes from an adult with an advanced solid tumor such as melanoma, head and neck, liver or kidney cancer.

The J gene is TRBJ2-1, the V gene TRBV7-8; 7 nucleotides match TRBD1. Trimming at V came to 6 bases and at J to 4 bases, leaving 9 bases not matched to a gene. CDR1 is SGHVS and CDR2 is FQNEAQ in the germline V gene. The CDR3 sequence is 15 residues long. CDR3 loop: CASRPGQLQYNEQFF. The CDR3 DNA sequence: TGTGCCAGCAGACCGGGACAGCTCCAGTACAATGAGCAGTTCTTC.

V and J are TRBV15 and TRBJ1-1; 7 bases align to TRBD1. CDR1 is LNHNV and CDR2 is YYDKDF in the germline V gene (reference sequence). J was trimmed by 1 base and V by 2 bases; bases with no gene match: 1. This CDR3 is 14 amino acids long. CDR3 bases: TGTGCCACCAGCAGAAGACAGGGGAACACTGAAGCTTTCTTT. Protein sequence: CATSRRQGNTEAFF.

J is TRBJ1-1 and V is TRBV7-9; TRBD1 is a possible D gene (5 bases). The CDR3 has 14 residues. CDR1 is SEHNR and CDR2 is FQNEAQ in the germline V gene (reference sequence). V was pared by 1 base and J by 5 bases, with 11 bases between. Written as DNA, the CDR3 is TGTGCCAGCAGCTTAGGCCGGGGGAAGACTGAAGCTTTCTTT. Protein: CASSLGRGKTEAFF.

V is TRBV29-1 and J is TRBJ2-7, with 12 bases lining up with TRBD2. The CDR3 totals 13 residues. Germline loops: CDR1 SQVTM, CDR2 ANQGSEA. J gave up 2 bases and V 4 bases, and 0 bases lay outside the gene matches. CDR3 residues: CSVGTSGTYEQYF. CDR3 in DNA: TGCAGCGTTGGGACTAGCGGGACCTACGAGCAGTACTTC.

The chain employs TRBV5-4 and TRBJ2-1, with D tentatively TRBD2 (5 bases). Trimming stripped 0 bases from V and 0 bases from J, with 7 bases between. The CDR3 has 15 amino acids. CDR1 is SGHNT and CDR2 is YYREEE in the germline V gene (reference sequence). CDR3 protein: CASSLGRSSYNEQFF. CDR3 nucleotides: TGTGCCAGCAGCTTGGGGAGGAGCTCCTACAATGAGCAGTTCTTC.